This T cell receptor beta chain was documented in a study of CD8 T cells in Susac syndrome. Random-hexamer reverse transcription was applied to about 0.5 to 1 ug RNA. Amplification of the TCR beta CDR3 was carried out by immunoSEQ multiplex PCR, which spanned a total of 54 Vbeta and 13 Jbeta segments. Via MiXCR, TCRdb re-called the immunoSEQ multiplex PCR reads, giving one row per CDR3 protein. The sample holds 200,000 or so distinct CDR3 sequences, around 95% seen once. TCR beta was sequenced from blood CD8+ and CD4+ T cells. Stable or active relapsing-remitting multiple sclerosis, untreated and meeting revised McDonald criteria, defined the controls. What was sequenced was CD4+ T cells from PBMCs. The clonotype comes from a human donor with multiple sclerosis.

DNA of the CDR3: TGTGCCTGGGAGGAGGGATCTGGGGCCAACGTCCTGACTTTC. Translating gives CAWEEGSGANVLTF. The chain recombines TRBV30 with TRBJ2-6, with a weak D call TRBD2 (6 bases). Germline CDR1 is GTSNPN and CDR2 is SVGIG (reference sequence). The CDR3 length is 14 residues. V lost 5 bases and J 1 base, leaving 9 bases between the germline ends.